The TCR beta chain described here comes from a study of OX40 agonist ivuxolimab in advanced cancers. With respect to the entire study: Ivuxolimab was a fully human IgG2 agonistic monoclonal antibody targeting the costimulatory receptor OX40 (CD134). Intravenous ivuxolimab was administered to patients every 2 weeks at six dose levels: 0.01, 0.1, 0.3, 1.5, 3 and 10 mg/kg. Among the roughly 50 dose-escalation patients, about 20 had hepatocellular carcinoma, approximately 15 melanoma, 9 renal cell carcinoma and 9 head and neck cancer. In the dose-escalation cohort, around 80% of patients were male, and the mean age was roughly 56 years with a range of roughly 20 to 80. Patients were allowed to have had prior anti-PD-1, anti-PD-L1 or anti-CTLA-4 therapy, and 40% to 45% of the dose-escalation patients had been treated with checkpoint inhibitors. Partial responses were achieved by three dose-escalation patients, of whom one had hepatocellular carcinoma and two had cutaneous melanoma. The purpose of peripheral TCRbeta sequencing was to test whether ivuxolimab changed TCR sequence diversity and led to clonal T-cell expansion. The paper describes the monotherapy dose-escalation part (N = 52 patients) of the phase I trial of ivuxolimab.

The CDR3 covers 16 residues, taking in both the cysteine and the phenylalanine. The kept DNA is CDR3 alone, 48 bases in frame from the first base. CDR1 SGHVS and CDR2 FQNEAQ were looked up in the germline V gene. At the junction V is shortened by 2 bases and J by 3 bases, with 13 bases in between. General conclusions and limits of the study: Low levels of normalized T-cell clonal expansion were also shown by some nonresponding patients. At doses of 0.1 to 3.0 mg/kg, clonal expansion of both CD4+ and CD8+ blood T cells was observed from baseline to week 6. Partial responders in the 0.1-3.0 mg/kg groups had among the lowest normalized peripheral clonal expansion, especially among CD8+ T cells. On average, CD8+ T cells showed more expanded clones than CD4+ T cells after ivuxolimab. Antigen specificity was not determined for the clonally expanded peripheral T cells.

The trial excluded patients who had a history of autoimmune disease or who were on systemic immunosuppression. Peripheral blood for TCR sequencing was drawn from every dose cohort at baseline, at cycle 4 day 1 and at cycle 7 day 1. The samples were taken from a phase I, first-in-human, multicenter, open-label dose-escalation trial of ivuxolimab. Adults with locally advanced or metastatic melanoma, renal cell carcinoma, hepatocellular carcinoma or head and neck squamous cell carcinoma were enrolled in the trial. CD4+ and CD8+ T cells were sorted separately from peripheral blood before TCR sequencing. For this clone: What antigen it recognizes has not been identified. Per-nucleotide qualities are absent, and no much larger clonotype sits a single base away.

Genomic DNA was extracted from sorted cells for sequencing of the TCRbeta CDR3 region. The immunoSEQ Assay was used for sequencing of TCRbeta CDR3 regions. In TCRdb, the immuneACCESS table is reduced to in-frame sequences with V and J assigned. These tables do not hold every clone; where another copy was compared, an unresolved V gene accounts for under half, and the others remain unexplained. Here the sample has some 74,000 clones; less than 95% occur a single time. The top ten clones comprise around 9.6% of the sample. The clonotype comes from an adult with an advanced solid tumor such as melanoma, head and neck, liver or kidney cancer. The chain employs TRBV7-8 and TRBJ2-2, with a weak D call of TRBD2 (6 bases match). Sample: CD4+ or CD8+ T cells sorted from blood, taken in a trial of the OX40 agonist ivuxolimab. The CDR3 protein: CASSLSGGRYTGELFF. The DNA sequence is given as TGTGCCAGCAGCTTATCTGGTGGGAGGTACACCGGGGAGCTGTTTTTT.